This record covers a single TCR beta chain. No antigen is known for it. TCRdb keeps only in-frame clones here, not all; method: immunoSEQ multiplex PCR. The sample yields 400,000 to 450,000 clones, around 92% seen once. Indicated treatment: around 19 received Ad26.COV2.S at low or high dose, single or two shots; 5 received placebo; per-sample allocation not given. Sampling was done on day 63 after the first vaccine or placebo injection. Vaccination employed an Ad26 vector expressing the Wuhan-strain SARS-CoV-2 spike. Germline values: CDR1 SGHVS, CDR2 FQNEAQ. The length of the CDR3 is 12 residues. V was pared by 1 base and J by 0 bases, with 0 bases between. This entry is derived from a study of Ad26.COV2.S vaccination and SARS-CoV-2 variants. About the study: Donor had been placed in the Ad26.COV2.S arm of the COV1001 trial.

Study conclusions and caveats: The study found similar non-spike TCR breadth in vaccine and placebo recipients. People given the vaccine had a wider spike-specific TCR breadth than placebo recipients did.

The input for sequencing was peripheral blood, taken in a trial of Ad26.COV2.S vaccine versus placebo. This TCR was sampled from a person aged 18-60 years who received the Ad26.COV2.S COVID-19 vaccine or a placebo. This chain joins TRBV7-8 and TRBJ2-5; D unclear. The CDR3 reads CASSLDQETQYF. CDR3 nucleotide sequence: TGTGCCAGCAGCTTAGACCAAGAGACCCAGTACTTC.